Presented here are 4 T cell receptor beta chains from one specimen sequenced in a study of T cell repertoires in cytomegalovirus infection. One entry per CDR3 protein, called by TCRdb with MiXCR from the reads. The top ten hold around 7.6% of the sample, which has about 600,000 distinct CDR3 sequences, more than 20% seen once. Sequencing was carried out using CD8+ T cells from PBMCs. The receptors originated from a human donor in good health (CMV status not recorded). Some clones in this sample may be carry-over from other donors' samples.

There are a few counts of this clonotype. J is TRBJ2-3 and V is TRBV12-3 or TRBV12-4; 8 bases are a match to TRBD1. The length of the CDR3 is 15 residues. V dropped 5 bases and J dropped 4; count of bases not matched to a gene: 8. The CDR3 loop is CASSEDRVVADTQYF. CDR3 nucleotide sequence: TGTGCCAGCAGTGAGGACAGGGTGGTAGCAGATACGCAGTATTTT.

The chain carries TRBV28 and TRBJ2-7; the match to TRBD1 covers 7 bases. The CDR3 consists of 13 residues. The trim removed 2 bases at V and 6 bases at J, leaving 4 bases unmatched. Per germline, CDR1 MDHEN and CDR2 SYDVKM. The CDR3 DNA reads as TGTGCCAGCAGTTTAGGGACAGTGGCCGAGCAGTACGTC. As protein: CASSLGTVAEQYV.

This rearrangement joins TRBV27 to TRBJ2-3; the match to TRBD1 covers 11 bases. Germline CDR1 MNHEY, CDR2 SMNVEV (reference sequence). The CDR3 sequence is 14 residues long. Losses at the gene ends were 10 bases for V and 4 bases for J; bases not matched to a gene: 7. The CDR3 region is CANSWTGGSDTQYF. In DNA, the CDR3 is TGTGCCAACAGCTGGACAGGGGGCTCAGATACGCAGTATTTT.

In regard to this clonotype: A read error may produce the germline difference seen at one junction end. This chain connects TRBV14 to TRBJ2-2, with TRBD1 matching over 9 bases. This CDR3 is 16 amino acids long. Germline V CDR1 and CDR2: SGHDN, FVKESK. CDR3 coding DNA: TGTGCCAACAGCCGATATGGGACAGGGTCGACCGGGGAGCTGTTTTTT. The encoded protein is CANSRYGTGSTGELFF.